The present entry profiles one TCR beta chain with its context. The same CDR3 arises from other DNA sequences in this sample as well. V lost 0 bases to trimming and J lost 8 bases, with 10 bases between them. This CDR3 is 13 amino acids long. In germline, CDR1 is SGHAT, CDR2 FQNNGV. The data stem from a study of shared clonotypes between healthy human individuals. Clones were sequenced by immunoSEQ multiplex PCR, and TCRdb holds only the in-frame ones, with some missing. The sample has some 1,600,000 clones; roughly 98% are singletons. The chain links TRBV11-2 to TRBJ1-2, with a weak D call TRBD1 (6 bases). The receptor comes from a young man in good health. Source material: naive CD4+ T cells sorted from blood. Subset: CD45RA+ positively selected. The CDR3 bases are TGTGCCAGCAGCTTAGATCCAGGGGACGGCTACACCTTC. It codes for CASSLDPGDGYTF.